The rows below give T cell receptor beta chains drawn from one sample of a study of CD8+ T cells in alopecia areata. The repertoire was sequenced with immunoSEQ multiplex PCR; TCRdb's copy has only in-frame clones and lacks some. The data show 100,000 to 150,000 clones, with over 60% seen just once and 5% to 7% held by the top ten. The source material was CD4+ T cells sorted from blood, sampled at week 4, from a patient treated with tofacitinib. These receptors all stem from a human donor with alopecia areata. The CDR3 runs from the conserved cysteine through the conserved F or W.

V,CDR3
TRBV29-1,CSVEGGLDTQYF
TRBV2,CASSEASGSKLFF
TRBV29-1,CSVGEGEKLFF
TRBV25-1,CASSEASSYEQYF
TRBV30,CAGSDVAEAFF
TRBV7-9,CASSRDGGNTGELFF
TRBV7-8,CASSRAPWGASREGETQYF
TRBV2,CASREKTGEYNEQFF
TRBV12-5,CASGPPGPAAKAFF
TRBV15,CATSRGTGTRTYF
TRBV5-4,CASSRGYEQYF
TRBV29-1,CSVKGVFNQPQHF
TRBV5-1,CASSLVEGDYGYTF
TRBV29-1,CSVTKGTGHGNEQYF